The T cell receptor (beta chain) described here comes from a study of blood T cells in healthy people across ages. This clonotype was picked up a small number of times. The antigen is unknown. Findings and limits, study-wide: PBMCs went unsorted, and a conclusive naive versus antigen-experienced comparison was therefore prevented. A roughly linear fall in TCR beta diversity per million T cells was seen with increasing age. Lack of knowledge of donor CMV status possibly confounded expanded clonotype changes.

Sample-barcoded 5' priming and a J-beta primer mix drove a second PCR of roughly 7 to 11 cycles. MiXCR, run by TCRdb on the 5' RACE reads, gives a single entry per CDR3 protein. The sample holds 1.5 million to 2 million distinct CDR3 sequences; approximately 50% are singletons and the top ten take approximately 2.1%. The junction had 3 bases not matched to a gene; V was cut back by 6 bases and J by 0 bases. The CDR3 contains 15 residues. CDR1 is SGHAT, CDR2 FQNNGV, per germline. This sequence was found in a woman aged 40 to 49 in good health. The V gene is TRBV11-2, the J gene TRBJ2-1, with 9 bases that match TRBD2. Sequenced input: blood. The CDR3 region is CASRERGVSYNEQFF. The CDR3 region has the DNA TGTGCCAGCAGGGAGCGGGGGGTCTCCTACAATGAGCAGTTCTTC.